Following are 23 T cell receptor beta chains from one sample sequenced in a study of blood T cell repertoires in COVID-19. Only in-frame clones appear in the TCRdb table, and some are missing; sequencing was by immunoSEQ multiplex PCR. The sample comprises roughly 200,000 clones, just under 90% of which are singletons, and less than 4% rests with the top ten. Sequenced sample: PBMCs or T cells enriched from blood (not recorded which). These receptors all stem from a woman in her 30s with acute COVID-19.

This chain joins TRBV2 and TRBJ1-1; D unresolved. Trimming removed 5 bases at V and 1 base at J, with 11 bases between. The CDR3 length is 14 residues. Germline V CDR1 and CDR2: SNHLY, FYNNEI. CDR3 nucleotides: TGTGCCAGCAGTTCCCTTGAGGGGAACACTGAAGCTTTCTTT. Its protein is CASSSLEGNTEAFF.

V and J are TRBV4-1 and TRBJ2-1, with 14 bases that match TRBD2. Germline V CDR1 and CDR2: MGHRA, YSYEKL. The CDR3 has 15 residues. The J segment lost 8 bases and the V segment lost 4 bases, leaving 4 bases of the junction unmatched. In nucleotides, the CDR3 is TGCGCCAGCAGCCTGACTAGCGGGGGGGCCTATGAGCAGTTCTTC. Its translation: CASSLTSGGAYEQFF.

This clone was picked up one time. The rearrangement joins TRBV7-6 to TRBJ2-1; D ambiguous. Germline loops: CDR1 SGHVS, CDR2 FNYEAQ. CDR3 length equals 16 residues. Trimming removed 1 base from V and 0 bases from J, with 10 bases in between. The CDR3 coding sequence is TGTGCCAGCAGCTTAGGGAGTTTTAGCTCCTACAATGAGCAGTTCTTC. It encodes CASSLGSFSSYNEQFF.

This sequence joins TRBV5-4 and TRBJ1-2; 8 bases fit TRBD1. Germline V gives CDR1 SGHNT, CDR2 YYREEE (reference sequence). The CDR3 covers 15 residues. V was clipped by 0 bases and J by 2 bases; unmatched bases: 3. CDR3 protein: CASSLARDRNYGYTF. The CDR3 DNA sequence: TGTGCCAGCAGCTTGGCCAGGGACAGGAACTATGGCTACACCTTC. Using reference TRBV5-4 and TRBJ1-2 for the parts outside the CDR3, the full variable domain is ETGVTQSPTHLIKTRGQQVTLRCSSQSGHNTVSWYQQALGQGPQFIFQYYREEENGRGNFPPRFSGLQFPNYSSELNVNALELDDSALYLCASSLARDRNYGYTFGSGTRLTVV.

The V call is TRBV6-4, the J call TRBJ1-1; D is perhaps TRBD1 (6 bases). The germline V gene encodes CDR1 MRHNA and CDR2 SNTAGT. This CDR3 has 15 residues. V was clipped by 4 bases and J by 3 bases, with 15 bases between them. CDR3 region: CASSVSAGGDTEAFF. The CDR3 DNA sequence: TGTGCCAGCAGTGTCTCGGCGGGGGGCGACACTGAAGCTTTCTTT.

The V gene is TRBV25-1, the J gene TRBJ2-5, with 8 nucleotides matching TRBD1. Per germline, CDR1 MGHDK and CDR2 SYGVNS. The CDR3 covers 16 residues. The trim removed 3 bases at V and 0 bases at J, leaving 6 bases unmatched. The CDR3 DNA is TGTGCCAGCAGTGATCGCCGGACAGGGTACCAAGAGACCCAGTACTTC. This sequence encodes CASSDRRTGYQETQYF.

This chain connects TRBV3-1 (or the pseudogene TRBV3-2) to TRBJ2-7; TRBD1 matches at 9 bases. CDR1 is LGHDT, CDR2 YNNKEL, per germline (reference sequence). CDR3 size: 14 residues. The V gene end was trimmed by 4 bases and the J gene end by 8 bases; junction bases not matched to a gene: 9. The CDR3 DNA is TGTGCCAGCAGCCCGGGACAGGGCTCCGCGCAGCAGTACTTC. It yields the protein CASSPGQGSAQQYF.

Comment on this clone: The identical CDR3 is also encoded by other nucleotide sequences in the sample. This chain joins TRBV10-3 and TRBJ1-1; D call uncertain. The V end was cut by 4 bases, the J end by 5 bases, with 11 bases between. The CDR3 is 13 amino acids. Germline V gene sequence: CDR1 ENHRY, CDR2 SYGVKD. The CDR3, as DNA: TGTGCCATCAGTGCGGGGAGTGGGACTGAAGCTTTCTTT. Its translation: CAISAGSGTEAFF.

The chain is built from TRBV27 and TRBJ1-5; 11 bases line up with TRBD1. CDR3 length equals 15 residues. V lost 5 bases and J lost 4; bases outside the gene matches: 4. Germline-derived CDR1 and CDR2 are MNHEY and SMNVEV (reference sequence). CDR3 protein: CASSAGTGGNQPQHF. For the CDR3, the DNA is TGTGCCAGCAGTGCCGGGACAGGGGGGAATCAGCCCCAGCATTTT.

V gene TRBV13 combines with J gene TRBJ2-3; 8 nucleotides align to TRBD1. Trimming took 5 bases from V and 0 from J; bases not matched to a gene: 10. From germline, CDR1 is PRHDT and CDR2 FYEKMQ (reference sequence). The CDR3 extends over 17 amino acids. The CDR3 DNA reads as TGTGCCAGCAGCCAGAGGTTAACAGGGGGAAGCACAGATACGCAGTATTTT. It codes for CASSQRLTGGSTDTQYF.

The chain carries TRBV7-2 and TRBJ2-7, with 7 bases fitting TRBD1. V dropped 5 bases and J dropped 3; count of bases not matched to a gene: 10. The length of the CDR3 is 15 residues. From germline, CDR1 is SGHTA and CDR2 FQGNSA. CDR3 protein: CASSTRQGADYEQYF. The CDR3 coding sequence is TGTGCCAGCAGCACCAGACAGGGAGCGGACTACGAGCAGTACTTC.

The chain employs TRBV19 and TRBJ2-6; TRBD1 matches 10 bases. The germline CDR1 and CDR2 sequences are LNHDA and SQIVND (reference sequence). V trimming: 6 bases; J trimming: 1 base; junction bases outside the gene matches: 3. The length of the CDR3 is 16 residues. In nucleotides, the CDR3 is TGTGCCAGTAGGACAGGGGGCCTATCTGGGGCCAACGTCCTGACTTTC. This codes for CASRTGGLSGANVLTF.

The V and J genes are TRBV6-5 and TRBJ1-1; a possible D gene is TRBD1 (5 bases). Germline V gene lookup returns CDR1 MNHEY and CDR2 SVGAGI. The ends were cut back, 0 bases at V and 4 bases at J, with 9 bases in the middle. This CDR3 region has 14 residues. This CDR3 reads CASSYSPGITEAFF. DNA for the CDR3: TGTGCCAGCAGTTACTCGCCAGGGATCACTGAAGCTTTCTTT.

V gene TRBV10-2 combines with J gene TRBJ2-7; the D gene is possibly TRBD1 (6 bases). Germline V lookup: CDR1 WSHSY, CDR2 SAAADI. The CDR3 totals 13 residues. V was shortened by 4 bases and J by 1 base, with 8 bases between the two germline ends. CDR3 amino acids: CASSVTGSYEQYF. For the CDR3, the DNA is TGCGCCAGCAGTGTTACAGGGTCCTACGAGCAGTACTTC.

The chain recombines TRBV6-6 with TRBJ2-2; possibly TRBD1 for D (5 bases). This CDR3 is built from 15 residues. Trimming took 2 bases from V and 4 from J, leaving 11 bases between them. The germline V gene has CDR1 MNHNY and CDR2 SVGAGI (reference sequence). In DNA form, the CDR3 reads TGTGCCAGCAGTTACAGGGGCAGCATCACCGGGGAGCTGTTTTTT. It encodes CASSYRGSITGELFF.

In this sample, this clone turned up a few times. The J gene is TRBJ1-2, the V gene TRBV10-3; D is undetermined. V was trimmed by 7 bases and J by 8 bases, leaving 17 bases between them. The CDR3 loop spans 13 amino acids. From germline, CDR1 is ENHRY and CDR2 SYGVKD. CDR3: CAITEVVGRGYTF. The CDR3 region has the DNA TGTGCCATCACCGAGGTGGTGGGGAGGGGCTACACCTTC.

V is TRBV7-2 and J is TRBJ1-5; 8 bases agree with TRBD1. This CDR3 contains 14 residues. Trimming took 4 bases from V and 2 from J; bases not matched to a gene: 1. Germline V gene lookup returns CDR1 SGHTA and CDR2 FQGNSA. The CDR3 DNA is TGTGCCAGCAGCTCACAGGGGGGCAATCAGCCCCAGCATTTT. It codes for CASSSQGGNQPQHF.

The chain recombines TRBV4-1 with TRBJ2-5, with 8 bases fitting TRBD2. The CDR3 sequence is 15 residues long. Germline values: CDR1 MGHRA, CDR2 YSYEKL. The junction had 9 bases not matched to a gene; V was cut back by 2 bases and J by 7 bases. The CDR3 DNA reads TGCGCCAGCAGCCAACACTACGGGACTAGGGTGACCCAGTACTTC. Its protein product is CASSQHYGTRVTQYF.

This rearrangement joins TRBV10-3 to TRBJ1-1; TRBD1 might be the D (6 bases). V was clipped by 10 bases and J by 5 bases, with 17 bases between them. CDR1 is ENHRY, CDR2 SYGVKD, per germline. The CDR3 covers 13 residues. Here the CDR3 DNA reads TGTGCCACAACAGGGCGCGACTATACTGAAGCTTTCTTT. Translated: CATTGRDYTEAFF.

This sequence joins TRBV5-1 and TRBJ2-7, with D perhaps matching TRBD1 (5 bases). The CDR3 runs to 15 residues. V lost 0 bases to trimming and J lost 0 bases, with 10 bases between them. Germline V gene lookup returns CDR1 SGHRS and CDR2 YFSETQ. The CDR3 nucleotides read TGCGCCAGCAGCTTGGACGACAGTTACTCCTACGAGCAGTACTTC. Protein: CASSLDDSYSYEQYF.

V is TRBV11-2 and J is TRBJ2-7; 12 bases align to TRBD2. The germline gives CDR1 SGHAT, CDR2 FQNNGV. The trim removed 8 bases at V and 5 bases at J, leaving 10 bases unmatched. CDR3 length: 15 residues. The CDR3 DNA follows: TGTGCCAGCGGGGTGTCGGGACTAGCGGGTGACGAGCAGTACTTC. Translation: CASGVSGLAGDEQYF.

This clone was recorded a few times. The gene calls are TRBV5-6 and TRBJ1-6; D gene unclear. Trimming took off 7 bases at V and 3 bases at J, with 14 bases between the two ends. In germline, CDR1 is SGHDT, CDR2 YYEEEE. This CDR3 has 15 amino acids. CDR3 sequence reads: CASARGVNYNSPLHF. For the CDR3, the DNA is TGTGCCAGCGCTCGGGGAGTCAACTATAATTCACCCCTCCACTTT.

The chain couples TRBV5-4 to TRBJ2-5, with TRBD2 as a possible D gene (5 bases). Trimming removed 3 bases at V and 10 bases at J, with 28 bases between. CDR3 length equals 17 residues. Germline V gene lookup returns CDR1 SGHNT and CDR2 YYREEE (reference sequence). This CDR3 is CASSWGSIPLLQEVQYF. Here the CDR3 DNA reads TGTGCCAGCAGCTGGGGTTCTATACCCCTCCTCCAGGAGGTCCAGTACTTC. The full variable domain, with the rest looked up from reference TRBV5-4 and TRBJ2-5, is ETGVTQSPTHLIKTRGQQVTLRCSSQSGHNTVSWYQQALGQGPQFIFQYYREEENGRGNFPPRFSGLQFPNYSSELNVNALELDDSALYLCASSWGSIPLLQEVQYFGPGTRLLVL.